One sample yielded the 26 T cell receptor beta chains listed below, sequenced in a study of T cell responses to AZD1222 COVID-19 vaccine. Produced via immunoSEQ multiplex PCR; TCRdb's table is partial and in-frame only. The sample yields 100,000 to 150,000 clones, 70% to 90% seen once. The sequencing here drew on peripheral blood, taken on day 0 of AZD1222 vaccination. The source is an adult in good health.

The chain has TRBV6-5 and TRBJ1-4; TRBD1 matches at 7 bases. CDR1 and CDR2 from the germline V gene are MNHEY and SVGAGI. The CDR3 is 15 residues long. Trimming at V came to 6 bases and at J to 4 bases, leaving 8 bases not matched to a gene. The CDR3 nucleotides read TGTGCCAGCAGCCATGACAGGGTTGGTAATGAAAAACTGTTTTTT. It yields the protein CASSHDRVGNEKLFF.

The rearrangement uses TRBV28 and TRBJ1-2; D is unresolved. V was cut by 6 bases and J by 4 bases, with 12 bases left in between. The CDR3 spans 13 residues. Per the germline V gene, CDR1 is MDHEN and CDR2 is SYDVKM. DNA for the CDR3: TGTGCCAGCAGACGAGGGTCCGCCTATGGCTACACCTTC. It is translated as CASRRGSAYGYTF.

This chain joins TRBV3-1 (or the pseudogene TRBV3-2) and TRBJ2-5; D gene ambiguous. Trimming pared 5 bases from V and 5 bases from J, leaving 6 bases between. The CDR3 loop spans 11 amino acids. Germline loops: CDR1 LGHDT, CDR2 YNNKEL (reference sequence). The CDR3 DNA sequence: TGTGCCAGCAGCGGACGGGAGACCCAGTACTTC. Translated, it gives CASSGRETQYF.

V gene TRBV21-1 combines with J gene TRBJ2-7; the D call in the table, TRBD2, was not verified against the DNA. TRBV21-1 is a pseudogene locus. CDR3 length equals 13 residues. The CDR3 reads CASSKTRDYEQYF. The CDR3 DNA reads as TGTGCCAGCAGCAAAACTAGAGACTACGAGCAGTACTTC.

The chain is built from TRBV19 and TRBJ1-6, with TRBD1 identical over 9 bases. The CDR3 extends over 15 amino acids. Germline-derived CDR1 and CDR2 are LNHDA and SQIVND (reference sequence). V lost 3 bases, J lost 8 bases, and 5 bases stayed unmatched. This chain's CDR3 is CASSMSDRGYSPLHF. CDR3 nucleotides: TGTGCCAGTAGTATGTCGGACAGGGGATATTCACCCCTCCACTTT.

A few counts support this clone. The chain carries TRBV5-6 and TRBJ1-1, with D possibly matching TRBD1 (6 bases). V lost 2 bases and J lost 6, with 20 bases in between. Germline loops: CDR1 SGHDT, CDR2 YYEEEE. The CDR3 consists of 16 residues. Here the CDR3 DNA reads TGTGCCAGCAGCTTAGATGCCGGGGGCGCTGGGGCTGAAGCTTTCTTT. It yields the protein CASSLDAGGAGAEAFF.

This chain uses TRBV6-6 with TRBJ2-1, with 12 bases matching TRBD2. Trimming at V came to 0 bases and at J to 6 bases, leaving 3 bases not matched to a gene. The CDR3 length is 16 residues. Germline V gene data show CDR1 as MNHNY and CDR2 as SVGAGI (reference sequence). CDR3 region: CASSYSPGLAGNEQFF. The CDR3 DNA follows: TGTGCCAGCAGTTACTCACCGGGACTAGCGGGCAATGAGCAGTTCTTC.

The chain employs TRBV28 and TRBJ2-1; D may correspond to TRBD1 or TRBD2 (5 bases each). CDR3 length: 18 amino acids. V was cut by 8 bases and J by 0 bases, with 23 bases left in between. The V gene's germline CDR1 is MDHEN and CDR2 SYDVKM. CDR3 sequence: CASYRAPGTDSSYNEQFF. The CDR3 region has the DNA TGTGCCAGCTACCGAGCCCCCGGGACCGACAGCTCCTACAATGAGCAGTTCTTC. Variable domain in full (rest from reference TRBV28 and TRBJ2-1): DVKVTQSSRYLVKRTGEKVFLECVQDMDHENMFWYRQDPGLGLRLIYFSYDVKMKEKGDIPEGYSVSREKKERFSLILESASTNQTSMYLCASYRAPGTDSSYNEQFFGPGTRLTVL.

This rearrangement joins TRBV9 to TRBJ2-2; D uncertain. The germline V and J ends were trimmed by 1 base and 5 bases, with 9 bases remaining between them. From germline, CDR1 is SGDLS and CDR2 YYNGEE. The CDR3 has 14 residues. CDR3 nucleotides: TGTGCCAGCAGCGTAAAAGTTGCGACCGGGGAGCTGTTTTTT. As protein: CASSVKVATGELFF.

The V and J genes are TRBV7-2 and TRBJ2-1; D gene unclear. CDR1 is SGHTA and CDR2 is FQGNSA in the germline V gene. V dropped 6 bases and J dropped 8 bases, with 14 bases sitting between them. The CDR3 is made up of 13 amino acids. CDR3 in amino acids: CASRPVPWDEQFF. CDR3 in DNA: TGTGCCAGCAGACCAGTACCTTGGGATGAGCAGTTCTTC.

V and J are TRBV10-1 and TRBJ2-3; TRBD2 aligns across 10 bases. The CDR3 has 14 residues. The germline gives CDR1 WNHNN, CDR2 SYGVQD (reference sequence). V was clipped by 4 bases and J by 5 bases; unmatched bases: 3. CDR3 protein: CASSGAGGKDTQYF. The CDR3 DNA reads as TGCGCCAGCAGTGGAGCGGGGGGGAAAGATACGCAGTATTTT.

This clone has a handful of counts. V usage is TRBV18 and J usage is TRBJ1-1; D ambiguous. Germline CDR1 reads KGHSH; CDR2 reads LQKENI. This CDR3 comprises 11 residues. V was shortened by 6 bases and J by 3 bases, with 5 bases between the two germline ends. Here the CDR3 DNA reads TGTGCCAGCTCCTCAGACACTGAAGCTTTCTTT. It codes for CASSSDTEAFF. Using reference TRBV18 and TRBJ1-1 for the parts outside the CDR3, the full variable domain is NAGVMQNPRHLVRRRGQEARLRCSPMKGHSHVYWYRQLPEEGLKFMVYLQKENIIDESGMPKERFSAEFPKEGPSILRIQQVVRGDSAAYFCASSSDTEAFFGQGTRLTVV.

This chain uses TRBV5-4 with TRBJ2-5, with 8 bases lining up with TRBD2. This CDR3 region has 16 residues. Germline CDR1 is SGHNT and CDR2 is YYREEE (reference sequence). The trim removed 6 bases at V and 5 bases at J, leaving 15 bases unmatched. The CDR3, as DNA: TGTGCCAGCACCCCGGGGAGCGGGAGTACCGAGGAGACCCAGTACTTC. This encodes CASTPGSGSTEETQYF.

The J gene is TRBJ1-1, the V gene TRBV2; D perhaps matches TRBD1 (5 bases). Deletions cut 7 bases from V and 1 base from J, with 13 bases between. Germline V gives CDR1 SNHLY, CDR2 FYNNEI. The CDR3 length is 14 residues. CDR3 amino acids: CASKPGPTNTEAFF. The CDR3 nucleotides are TGTGCCAGCAAACCGGGACCCACGAACACTGAAGCTTTCTTT.

The count of this clone is one. V gene TRBV7-9 combines with J gene TRBJ2-1; 12 positions match TRBD1. Germline V gene data show CDR1 as SEHNR and CDR2 as FQNEAQ (reference sequence). V was pared by 4 bases and J by 8 bases, with 6 bases of the junction left unmatched. This CDR3 region has 15 residues. CDR3 sequence (DNA): TGTGCCAGCAGCTCTCCGGGACAGGGGGCCTATGAGCAGTTCTTC. Translating gives CASSSPGQGAYEQFF.

The chain couples TRBV5-4 to TRBJ2-7; D may be TRBD1 (6 bases). Germline V gene lookup returns CDR1 SGHNT and CDR2 YYREEE (reference sequence). The length of the CDR3 is 14 residues. V lost 4 bases to trimming and J lost 5 bases, with 16 bases between them. The CDR3 bases are TGTGCCAGCAGCCCAGACAGGTCAATCCACGAGCAGTACTTC. This sequence encodes CASSPDRSIHEQYF. The full variable domain, its missing parts supplied by reference TRBV5-4 and TRBJ2-7, is ETGVTQSPTHLIKTRGQQVTLRCSSQSGHNTVSWYQQALGQGPQFIFQYYREEENGRGNFPPRFSGLQFPNYSSELNVNALELDDSALYLCASSPDRSIHEQYFGPGTRLTVT.

The chain recombines TRBV2 with TRBJ1-5; D may be TRBD1 (6 bases). Deletions cut 8 bases from V and 0 bases from J, with 17 bases between. The CDR3 contains 16 residues. The germline CDR1 and CDR2 sequences are SNHLY and FYNNEI. CDR3 coding DNA: TGTGCCAGCTACGGCCCCCCAGGGGATAGCAATCAGCCCCAGCATTTT. Translated, it gives CASYGPPGDSNQPQHF.

This chain connects TRBV9 to TRBJ2-5; the D is unclear. Germline values: CDR1 SGDLS, CDR2 YYNGEE. V was clipped by 1 base and J by 1 base, with 5 bases between them. CDR3 length: 13 residues. This CDR3 is CASSVTAQETQYF. CDR3 bases: TGTGCCAGCAGCGTAACGGCCCAAGAGACCCAGTACTTC.

V and J are TRBV7-9 and TRBJ1-6; D uncertain. Germline V CDR1 and CDR2: SEHNR, FQNEAQ (reference sequence). This CDR3 contains 12 residues. Between the trimmed V and J ends, which lost 5 bases and 5 bases, there was a span of 4 bases. The CDR3 is CASSLNNSPLHF. The CDR3, as DNA: TGTGCCAGCAGCCTTAATAATTCACCCCTCCACTTT.

This clone was recorded once. This chain links TRBV6-5 with TRBJ2-1; no definite D call. V was trimmed by 7 bases and J by 5 bases, leaving 12 bases between them. Germline loops: CDR1 MNHEY, CDR2 SVGAGI. This CDR3 spans 13 amino acids. As DNA, the CDR3 is TGTGCCAGCAAGGTCACTGGGAACAATGAGCAGTTCTTC. This codes for CASKVTGNNEQFF.

The rearrangement uses TRBV6-5 and TRBJ2-7, with D hard to call. V was trimmed by 2 bases and J by 7 bases, leaving 15 bases between them. Germline loops: CDR1 MNHEY, CDR2 SVGAGI. The CDR3 length is 14 residues. The CDR3 nucleotides are TGTGCCAGCAGTTACGGGGAAGGCCTGGGGGAGCAGTACTTC. It is translated as CASSYGEGLGEQYF.

This clone showed up just once. The chain links TRBV5-1 to TRBJ1-3; D uncertain. The CDR3 spans 14 residues. V was trimmed by 0 bases and J by 0 bases, leaving 4 bases between them. Germline loops: CDR1 SGHRS, CDR2 YFSETQ. CDR3 DNA: TGCGCCAGCAGCTTGGGTACCTCTGGAAACACCATATATTTT. Translated, it gives CASSLGTSGNTIYF.

This clone was detected only once. DNA for the CDR3: TGTGCCAGCAGCTTAACGGGGACGGATGGCTACACCTTC. This sequence encodes CASSLTGTDGYTF. The chain links TRBV7-3 to TRBJ1-2, with a weak D call TRBD1 (5 bases). Germline V gene sequence: CDR1 SGHTA, CDR2 FQGTGA. Trimming shortened V by 0 bases and J by 6 bases, and 8 bases separated the two germline ends. The CDR3 is 13 amino acids.

The CDR3 protein is CAIRRTGMNTEAFF. As DNA, the CDR3 is TGTGCCATCAGAAGGACAGGGATGAACACTGAAGCTTTCTTT. The chain carries TRBV10-3 and TRBJ1-1, with 8 bases identical to TRBD1. The J segment lost 0 bases and the V segment lost 6 bases, leaving 3 bases of the junction unmatched. There are 14 residues in the CDR3. Per the germline V gene, CDR1 is ENHRY and CDR2 is SYGVKD.

The V gene is TRBV9, the J gene TRBJ1-2; TRBD1 matches 8 bases. With V trimmed by 7 bases and J by 5 bases, 4 bases remained unmatched. The CDR3 is 12 amino acids. Per the germline V gene, CDR1 is SGDLS and CDR2 is YYNGEE. This chain's CDR3 is CASGGDRYGYTF. CDR3 DNA sequence: TGTGCCAGCGGGGGGGACAGGTATGGCTACACCTTC.

The chain is built from TRBV11-3 and TRBJ2-5, with 10 bases lining up with TRBD1. In germline, CDR1 is SGHNT, CDR2 YENEEA. V trimming: 5 bases; J trimming: 2 bases; junction bases outside the gene matches: 11. The CDR3 totals 17 residues. The CDR3 nucleotides are TGTGCCAGCAGCAACATGTCCGGGACAGGGGCACAAGAGACCCAGTACTTC. Protein product: CASSNMSGTGAQETQYF.